Below, 7 T cell receptor beta chains from the same sample are listed, as sequenced in a study of CD8 T cell repertoires and HIV-1 epitope variants. TCRdb's table, derived via immunoSEQ multiplex PCR, lists solely in-frame clones and lacks some. This table has 95,000 or so clones, almost 75% appearing once. Sequencing was performed on uncultured baseline CD8+ T cells from peripheral blood mononuclear cells (PBMCs). The receptors here all came from a male donor with HIV.

The chain joins TRBV15 to TRBJ1-2; 8 positions agree with TRBD1. This CDR3 is 15 amino acids long. Germline V gene lookup returns CDR1 LNHNV and CDR2 YYDKDF (reference sequence). V trimming: 0 bases; J trimming: 6 bases; junction bases outside the gene matches: 6. CDR3 bases: TGTGCCACCAGCAGAGATCAGTACAGGGGGGATGGCTACACCTTC. Translated: CATSRDQYRGDGYTF.

This chain links TRBV7-3 with TRBJ2-3, with D possibly TRBD2 on 5 matching bases. Per germline, CDR1 SGHTA and CDR2 FQGTGA. V was trimmed by 5 bases and J by 6 bases, leaving 15 bases between them. The CDR3 loop spans 14 amino acids. The CDR3 DNA follows: TGTGCCAGCAGCCCCAACACGGGCGGGGATACGCAGTATTTT. Translated, it gives CASSPNTGGDTQYF.

This clone was counted a few times. The V call is TRBV11-2, the J call TRBJ2-1, with 12 bases matching TRBD2. With 3 bases clipped from V and 12 bases from J, the junction kept 6 bases outside the gene matches. This CDR3 contains 14 residues. Germline V gene data show CDR1 as SGHAT and CDR2 as FQNNGV. CDR3 DNA sequence: TGTGCCAGCAGCTTGGGACTAGCGGGCCCCGGGCAGTTCTTC. It translates to CASSLGLAGPGQFF.

The chain employs TRBV11-2 and TRBJ1-1; D is undetermined. V shed 1 base and J shed 1 base, with 4 bases lying between them. The CDR3 is 13 amino acids. Germline-derived CDR1 and CDR2 are SGHAT and FQNNGV. This chain's CDR3 is CASSLVQNTEAFF. The CDR3 DNA is TGTGCCAGCAGCTTAGTGCAGAACACTGAAGCTTTCTTT.

This clone was detected only a few times. The chain combines TRBV19 with TRBJ1-2, with D unresolved. This CDR3 spans 11 amino acids. CDR1 LNHDA and CDR2 SQIVND come from the germline V gene (reference sequence). Trimming left V 6 bases short and J 8 bases short, with 10 bases between. The CDR3 bases are TGTGCCAGTAGCCGCGGCTGGGGCTACACCTTC. It codes for CASSRGWGYTF.

Only a few counts were recorded for this clone. This chain links TRBV21-1 with TRBJ1-6; whether TRBD1, the table's D call, matches the DNA was not checked. TRBV21-1 is termed a pseudogene. There are 15 residues in the CDR3. The CDR3: CASISRGSENSPLHF. In DNA form, the CDR3 reads TGTGCCAGCATCTCCAGGGGGTCGGAGAATTCACCCCTCCACTTT.

The rearrangement uses TRBV7-9 and TRBJ2-1; 8 nucleotides line up with TRBD2. The CDR3 spans 15 residues. J was trimmed by 3 bases and V by 5 bases; bases with no gene match: 6. Germline V gene data show CDR1 as SEHNR and CDR2 as FQNEAQ (reference sequence). CDR3 sequence reads: CASSTAGANYNEQFF. The CDR3 bases are TGTGCCAGCAGCACAGCGGGGGCTAACTACAATGAGCAGTTCTTC.